The 5 T cell receptor beta chains given below trace back to one sample, sequenced in a study of T cells after yellow fever vaccination. TCRdb ran MiXCR on the 5' RACE reads and lists one entry per CDR3 protein. The repertoire has around 230,000 distinct CDR3 sequences, 6.5% to 7.5% of them found once; the top ten carry roughly 1%. Specimen: CD4+ T cells sorted from PBMCs, collected on the day of the yellow fever booster vaccination. The source is a man aged 30 to 45 who received the YFV17D yellow fever vaccine.

This clonotype has just a few counts. The CDR3 nucleotides are TGTGCCAGCAGATCCGCCAGCGGGGCTAGCACAGATACGCAGTATTTT. Translated: CASRSASGASTDTQYF. The V call is TRBV12-3 or TRBV12-4, the J call TRBJ2-3; 7 nucleotides align to TRBD2. The length of the CDR3 is 16 residues. Losses at the gene ends were 6 bases for V and 0 bases for J; bases not matched to a gene: 9.

This clonotype was found a few times. J is TRBJ2-2 and V is TRBV18, with TRBD2 as a possible D gene (5 bases). CDR3 length: 15 amino acids. V gave up 1 base and J gave up 8 bases, with 14 bases separating them. CDR1 is KGHSH, CDR2 LQKENI, per germline. CDR3 DNA: TGTGCCAGCTCACCACTCGTGCCGGAGGCGGGGGAGCTGTTTTTT. This encodes CASSPLVPEAGELFF.

This rearrangement joins TRBV10-3 to TRBJ1-2; no clear D. Germline V lookup: CDR1 ENHRY, CDR2 SYGVKD. V lost 0 bases, J lost 5 bases, and 13 bases lay in between. This CDR3 has 15 amino acids. CDR3 protein: CAISESTGRVYGYTF. The DNA for the CDR3 is TGTGCCATCAGTGAGTCGACTGGCAGAGTTTATGGCTACACCTTC.

This clonotype was observed at least ten times. The rearrangement links TRBV6-1 to TRBJ2-5; D remains ambiguous. The V and J ends lost 7 bases and 5 bases respectively, with 23 bases between them. This CDR3 spans 16 amino acids. CDR1 and CDR2 (germline): MNHNS, SASEGT. DNA for the CDR3: TGTGCCAGCACTCCCGAGGAGCTTACAGTACTTGAGACCCAGTACTTC. Translating it yields CASTPEELTVLETQYF.

At least ten counts were recorded for this clonotype. The CDR3 DNA reads TGCAGTGCTAGAGATGGGAAGGGACCCTACGAGCAGTACTTC. Its protein product is CSARDGKGPYEQYF. The genes are TRBV20-1 and TRBJ2-7; the D call may be TRBD1 or TRBD2 (5 bases each). Trimming took off 0 bases at V and 2 bases at J, with 11 bases between the two ends. Germline V lookup: CDR1 DFQATT, CDR2 SNEGSKA (reference sequence). The CDR3 length is 14 residues.